The source of this TCR beta chain is a study of OX40 agonist ivuxolimab in advanced cancers. Sequencing was performed with immunoSEQ multiplex PCR; in TCRdb, only in-frame clones are kept and a portion is missing. There are 50,000 to 60,000 clones in the sample; about 90% occur only once, and approximately 5% lies in the top ten. V lost 5 bases to trimming and J lost 2 bases, with 23 bases between them. Germline loops: CDR1 SEHNR, CDR2 FQNEAQ (reference sequence). CDR3 length: 18 residues. This chain uses TRBV7-9 with TRBJ2-3, with TRBD1 as a possible D gene (6 bases). Specimen: CD4+ or CD8+ T cells sorted from blood, collected in a trial of the OX40 agonist ivuxolimab. The receptor's source is an adult with an advanced solid tumor such as melanoma, head and neck, liver or kidney cancer. The DNA of the CDR3 is TGTGCCAGCAGCGGGGGCGGACGGACCTTGTCCAACACAGATACGCAGTATTTT. As protein: CASSGGGRTLSNTDTQYF.